This T cell receptor beta chain emerged from a study of blood T cells in healthy people across ages. Aged roughly 6 to 90, donors were systemically healthy Caucasians from Russia. Alongside a J-beta primer mix, a sample-barcoded 5' primer served in a second PCR lasting roughly 7 to 11 cycles. TCRdb called the 5' RACE reads again in MiXCR, with one record for every CDR3 protein. The table includes just under 750,000 distinct CDR3 sequences, about 20% detected once. Trimming at V came to 3 bases and at J to 5 bases, leaving 5 bases not matched to a gene. Germline V gene lookup returns CDR1 SGHVS and CDR2 FQNEAQ. The CDR3 totals 15 residues.

The sample comprised blood. The V call is TRBV7-8, the J call TRBJ2-1, with TRBD2 matching over 9 bases. The sequence derives from a man between 65 and 79 years old in good health. CDR3 region: CASSFSLAGDNEQFF. The DNA for the CDR3 is TGTGCCAGCAGCTTTTCATTAGCGGGAGACAATGAGCAGTTCTTC.